The T cell receptor (beta chain) described here comes from a study of vaccination and CD4 T cells after COVID-19. Across the study: Blood was drawn a median around 66 days post second dose, range 14 to 241. The stimulus for the cells was overlapping spike peptides derived from SARS-CoV-2, HCoV-NL63, HCoV-OC43 and HCoV-229E. Cultures designated as controls were supplied with a CEFX pool, an HIV-1 Nef pool, or no peptide.

Per germline, CDR1 LNHDA and CDR2 SQIVND (reference sequence). CDR3 length equals 14 residues. The V gene end was trimmed by 7 bases and the J gene end by 0 bases; junction bases not matched to a gene: 5. In the case of this clonotype: As yet, its antigen is unknown.

Treatment noted: approximately nine-day PBMC culture with coronavirus spike peptide pools or control peptides (ViraFEST assay). With the Oncomine TCR Beta short-read assay, DNA from cultured CD4+ T cells was sequenced. Scientists extracted genomic DNA from CD4+ T cells grown in culture. MiXCR, applied by TCRdb to the PCR reads, yields one record per CDR3 protein. The profile shows roughly 16,000 distinct CDR3 sequences, 43% of them singletons. This receptor was obtained from a human donor who had recovered from COVID-19. The V gene is TRBV19, the J gene TRBJ2-7; TRBD1 matches at 8 bases. This material consisted of CD4+ T cells from blood, cultured in vitro, taken after SARS-CoV-2 vaccination. CDR3: CASKRQGSSYEQYF. The CDR3 DNA sequence: TGTGCCAGTAAACGACAGGGGAGCTCCTACGAGCAGTACTTC.